Described below is a single T cell receptor (beta chain) sequence and its context. The CDR3 has 11 residues. The germline V gene encodes CDR1 DFQATT and CDR2 SNEGSKA (reference sequence). This sample is drawn from a study of T cells expressing NK-cell markers. Background on the study: All TCR beta repertoires analysed originated from sorted CD3+CD56+NKG2C+, CD3+CD56+NKG2C- and CD3+CD56-NKG2C+ T cells.

TCRdb derives one entry per CDR3 protein from the 5' RACE reads, leaving out DNA. The data show about 260,000 distinct CDR3 sequences, and the top ten clones hold approximately 0.39%. The source material was blood T cells: a sorted CD56 or NKG2C T cell subset, CD4+ or CD8+ T cells, or bulk PBMC T cells (not recorded which). This sequence originates from a man aged 18 to 29 in good health. The V call is TRBV20-1, the J call TRBJ2-1. The CDR3 sequence: CSATAGDEQFF.